This T cell receptor (beta chain) was profiled in a study of cytomegalovirus exposure and HLA in healthy donors (dated by TCRdb to the late 2010s). Turning to the overall study: According to a later analysis, one platform produced both the roughly 110 validation repertoires and the approximately 660 repertoires of the first cohort. The study aimed to test whether cataloging public T cell receptors could reveal signatures of past pathogen exposure. Along with the approximately 700-subject first cohort, a separate validation cohort of over a hundred different subjects was used. To predict cytomegalovirus infection status, the study combined high-throughput TCR immunosequencing, statistical association of individual TCRs with disease status, and machine learning.

The CDR3 runs 16 residues from the cysteine to the phenylalanine. This entry keeps only the CDR3 DNA: 48 bases, framed from base 1. CDR1 and CDR2 were assigned from the germline V gene as SGHDT and YYEEEE. Relative to germline, V is 3 bases shorter and J is 4 bases shorter, with 17 bases between their ends. Broader findings and caveats from the paper: The classifier was reported to diagnose cytomegalovirus status with high specificity and sensitivity in both the original and validation cohorts. In a later analysis, TCRs clustered in the first cohort were found to also tend to co-occur in the roughly 110 validation repertoires, with 85% to 95% of cluster scores above 0. In vitro tests confirmed that a few of the cytomegalovirus-associated TCR beta chains recognize cytomegalovirus antigens. Most TCR sequences were seen in very few donors, while some public TCRs were found in many individuals. The validation cohort had no HLA typing available for a later analysis, so co-occurrence within that cohort was assessed over all 120 or so repertoires. The authors suggested that the approach could potentially be extended to other disease states and immunological phenotypes. A total of 150 to 200 TCR beta chains were listed by the study as associated with cytomegalovirus.

Donors formed part of the validation cohort, which comprised over a hundred subjects and was distinct from the first cohort of 670 or so subjects. The library relied on the immunoSEQ multiplex PCR assay. Per the authors' processing: A statistical classification framework was built to diagnose cytomegalovirus status from the catalog of TCR beta chain sequences. What TCRdb holds here is the immuneACCESS table cut down to in-frame rearrangements. Part of the clones is not present; checked against another copy, under half of the missing clones reflect an unresolved V gene, and the others are unexplained. V, J and clone size reflect that table, while D and trimming were determined from the DNA. The sample data list hundreds of thousands of clones, and over 75% of these were observed just once. The ten most abundant clones make up about 12% of the sample. As concerns this clone: Its specific antigen is unknown. The input lacks base qualities; no much larger clone sits a single base away.

The clonotype originates from a man aged 18-30 years in good health and CMV-seropositive. The sequence joins TRBV5-6 to TRBJ2-1; the D gene is possibly TRBD1 or TRBD2, each agreeing over 7 bases. The sample taken for sequencing was PBMCs. The sequenced DNA: TGTGCCAGCAGCTGGGAAGCGGGACAGATGTACAATGAGCAGTTCTTC. This sequence encodes CASSWEAGQMYNEQFF. Here the CDR3 is joined to the reference TRBV5-6 and TRBJ2-1 genes, and the full variable domain is: DAGVTQSPTHLIKTRGQQVTLRCSPKSGHDTVSWYQQALGQGPQFIFQYYEEEERQRGNFPDRFSGHQFPNYSSELNVNALLLGDSALYLCASSWEAGQMYNEQFFGPGTRLTVL.